This entry features one T cell receptor (beta chain) sequence. Its target is unknown. The CDR3 has 16 amino acids. Germline CDR1 reads SGDLS; CDR2 reads YYNGEE. V dropped 4 bases and J dropped 3; count of bases not matched to a gene: 10. This specimen belongs to a study of T cell responses to AZD1222 COVID-19 vaccine. General study findings and limits: Per reports, nearly half of all spike-specific TCRs target regions that are unmutated in variants.

Libraries were prepared by immunoSEQ multiplex PCR; TCRdb keeps only in-frame clonotypes and omits some of them. This sample has approximately 100,000 clones, with about 90% found just once. This receptor was taken from an adult who received the AZD1222 COVID-19 vaccine. The rearrangement joins TRBV9 to TRBJ2-5, with 9 bases aligning to TRBD2. The specimen comprised peripheral blood, sampled 28 days after the second AZD1222 dose. The CDR3 region is CASSIGIAGAKETQYF. The CDR3 nucleotides read TGTGCCAGCAGCATAGGGATAGCGGGGGCCAAAGAGACCCAGTACTTC.